A selection of T cell receptor beta chains follows, all from one sample in a study of T cell repertoires and leukemia-associated antigens. The antigens of these receptors remain unknown. From the 5' RACE reads, TCRdb called clonotypes with MiXCR, one entry per CDR3 protein. Counted here are approximately 10,000 distinct CDR3 sequences, approximately 45% occurring once; the ten biggest clones make up around 55%. Input material: CD3+ T cells sorted from blood and cultured. These receptors were obtained from a female donor in good health. Each CDR3 is given with its conserved first and last residue. D genes are given only for firm matches. Size is stated for part of the rows, as once, few or many counts, or as a class when the clone is expanded.

CDR3nt | CDR3aa | j_gene | v_gene | d_gene | abundance
TGCAGTGCCGACCCTCGAGGGTGGATCATCACAGATACACAGTATTTT | CSADPRGWIITDTQYF | TRBJ2-3 | TRBV20-1 | . | .
TGTGCCAGCAGCCTCGGGACAGGGGCCCATACGCAGTATTTT | CASSLGTGAHTQYF | TRBJ2-3 | TRBV7-3 | TRBD1 | many
TGCGCCAGCAGCCAAGAATCTAGCGGGAGCTACAATGAGCAGTTCTTC | CASSQESSGSYNEQFF | TRBJ2-1 | TRBV4-3 | TRBD2 | .
TGTGCCAGCAGTGACCCGGGGACGACTGAAGCTTTCTTT | CASSDPGTTEAFF | TRBJ1-1 | TRBV27 | . | few
TGCGCCAGCAGCTCTCCCTCCATAGCGGGAGTAAGCGTTGAGCAGTTCTTC | CASSSPSIAGVSVEQFF | TRBJ2-1 | TRBV5-1 | TRBD2 | .
TGTGCCAGCAGTAACTCCCCGGGGGGCAATGAGCAGTTCTTC | CASSNSPGGNEQFF | TRBJ2-1 | TRBV2 | TRBD2 | many
TGTGCCAGCAGAGAACTAGCGGGAGGGCGTGCCGAGACCCAGTACTTC | CASRELAGGRAETQYF | TRBJ2-5 | TRBV27 | TRBD2 | many
TGCGCCAGCAGCTTGGCCGGGGGTGAAGAGACCCAGTACTTC | CASSLAGGEETQYF | TRBJ2-5 | TRBV5-1 | . | medium-sized
TGCAGCGTGGGGACACAGAACACCGGGGAGCTGTTTTTT | CSVGTQNTGELFF | TRBJ2-2 | TRBV29-1 | . | .
TGCAGTGCTAGAGATAGCACAGGGTCAGACAATCAGCCCCAGCATTTT | CSARDSTGSDNQPQHF | TRBJ1-5 | TRBV20-1 | . | .
TGTGCCAGCAGTTCGCACCGGGGGGCTGAAGCTTTCTTT | CASSSHRGAEAFF | TRBJ1-1 | TRBV6-5 | . | medium-sized
TGTGCCAGCAGCGCAACCGGACCTCACCCCGAGCAGTACTTC | CASSATGPHPEQYF | TRBJ2-7 | TRBV7-9 | . | many
TGCAGTGCTAGGGACATGTTGGGGGAAGCCCGGACAAATTCACCCCTCCACTTT | CSARDMLGEARTNSPLHF | TRBJ1-6 | TRBV20-1 | . | once
TGTGCTAGCAGCCAGGACTCGGGCGGGGAGCTGTTTTTT | CASSQDSGGELFF | TRBJ2-2 | TRBV7-9 | . | .
TGTGCCAGCAGCCCCTCAAAACCCCGCACAGATACGCAGTATTTT | CASSPSKPRTDTQYF | TRBJ2-3 | TRBV3-1 | . | few
TGTGCCACCAGCAGAGATGGCAGGGAGGACGAGCAGTACTTC | CATSRDGREDEQYF | TRBJ2-7 | TRBV15 | . | .
TGTGCCAGCAGGCGAAAGAGGGAGCTAGCGGGAGGTTGGCAAGAGACCCTGTACTTC | CASRRKRELAGGWQETLYF | TRBJ2-5 | TRBV7-3 | TRBD2 | .
TGCAGCGTTTCCGACTACCTCTCCAATGAGCAGTTCTTC | CSVSDYLSNEQFF | TRBJ2-1 | TRBV29-1 | . | many
TGTGCCAGCAGCCCCGGGGGAGATACGCAGTATTTT | CASSPGGDTQYF | TRBJ2-3 | TRBV7-9 | . | .
TGCAGTGCTCCCGGGACTAGGCACGAGCAGTACTTC | CSAPGTRHEQYF | TRBJ2-7 | TRBV20-1 | TRBD2 | .
TGCGCCAGCAGCTTGGGTCCCGGGGAGCTGTTTTTT | CASSLGPGELFF | TRBJ2-2 | TRBV5-1 | . | .
TGCAGCGTTCGGGACCGGAGAGGCACAGATACGCAGTATTTT | CSVRDRRGTDTQYF | TRBJ2-3 | TRBV29-1 | . | .
TGTGCCAGCAGCTTAGCGGTGCAAGAGACCCAGTACTTC | CASSLAVQETQYF | TRBJ2-5 | TRBV7-9 | . | once
TGCAGCGTTGTAAGGCCCAACGAGGAGCTGTTCTTT | CSVVRPNEELFF | TRBJ2-2 | TRBV29-1 | . | .
TGTGCCAGCAGCCAAGACTGGACTAGCGGAGAGCAGTTCTTC | CASSQDWTSGEQFF | TRBJ2-1 | TRBV3-1 | TRBD2 | few
TGCAGTGCTGGAGACGGGACTAGCGGAACACAAGAGACCCAGTACTTC | CSAGDGTSGTQETQYF | TRBJ2-5 | TRBV20-1 | TRBD2 | .
TGTGCCAGCAGCTTGGCCAGCAGGATGGTCGGGGAGCTGTTTTTT | CASSLASRMVGELFF | TRBJ2-2 | TRBV11-3 | . | .
TGTGCCAGCAGCGTAGGTCCGGGTTCCAGTGGGCAGTTCTTC | CASSVGPGSSGQFF | TRBJ2-1 | TRBV9 | . | .
TGTGCCAGCAGCCCCTACACCGATACGCAGTATTTT | CASSPYTDTQYF | TRBJ2-3 | TRBV7-9 | . | medium-sized
TGCGCCAGCAGCACAGGGAGCACTGAAGCTTTCTTT | CASSTGSTEAFF | TRBJ1-1 | TRBV5-1 | . | .
TGCGCCAGCAGCTTCCACCGCCAAATGGGTGGGGAGCTGTTTTTT | CASSFHRQMGGELFF | TRBJ2-2 | TRBV5-1 | . | few
TGCGCCAGCACCGTTTGGGGCGGGGACACTGAAGCTTTCTTT | CASTVWGGDTEAFF | TRBJ1-1 | TRBV5-1 | . | many
TGCAGCGTTGGTTCAGGGCGGGGGGCTAGGGGGGAGCTGTTTTTT | CSVGSGRGARGELFF | TRBJ2-2 | TRBV29-1 | TRBD2 | once
TGTGCCACCAGCAGAGACCCAGGGAGGTACAATGAGCAGTTCTTC | CATSRDPGRYNEQFF | TRBJ2-1 | TRBV15 | . | once
TGTGCCAGCAGCCAGGCCCCATACGAGCAGTACTTC | CASSQAPYEQYF | TRBJ2-7 | TRBV28 | . | few
TGTGCCAGCAGCGCCGAGTATAGCACAGATACGCAGTATTTT | CASSAEYSTDTQYF | TRBJ2-3 | TRBV7-3 | . | many
TGTGCCAGCAGTTGGGTGGCCAGCTCCTACGAGCAGTACTTC | CASSWVASSYEQYF | TRBJ2-7 | TRBV12-3/TRBV12-4 | . | .
TGTGCCAGCAGCTTAGGAGGCGGACCCTACAATGAGCAGTTCTTC | CASSLGGGPYNEQFF | TRBJ2-1 | TRBV7-9 | . | many
TGCGCCAGCAGAACTGGACAGGGGGAGTACACCTTC | CASRTGQGEYTF | TRBJ1-2 | TRBV5-1 | TRBD1 | .
TGTACCAGCGTTAGGGAAGAGGGTAAGAATGAGCAGTTCTTC | CTSVREEGKNEQFF | TRBJ2-1 | TRBV2 | . | .
TGTGCCAGCAGCCAAACTAGCGGGGGTTCCTACGAGCAGTACTTC | CASSQTSGGSYEQYF | TRBJ2-7 | TRBV3-1 | TRBD2 | many
TGCAGCGTCCCTGGGCCCGCGACCGGGGAGCTGTTTTTT | CSVPGPATGELFF | TRBJ2-2 | TRBV29-1 | . | few
TGTGCCAGCAGCCCTCGGCCCGGCGACACTGAAGCTTTCTTT | CASSPRPGDTEAFF | TRBJ1-1 | TRBV7-4 | . | many
TGTGCCAGCAGCAAGGGGGGACTAGCTCCCCTCTTC | CASSKGGLAPLF | TRBJ2-1 | TRBV5-4 | TRBD2 | many
TGTGCCAGCAGTGACCTTCCAGATACGCAGTATTTT | CASSDLPDTQYF | TRBJ2-3 | TRBV2 | . | many
TGTGCCAGCAGCTTGCCCGGGGGGACCCGGGCGGACAATGAGCAGTTCTTC | CASSLPGGTRADNEQFF | TRBJ2-1 | TRBV7-8 | TRBD2 | many